The 12 T cell receptor beta chains below come from one sample, sequenced in a study of beta chain features in type 1 diabetes. The investigators reverse transcribed all of the isolated RNA, so they sequenced expressed TCRB transcripts. The assay was immunoSEQ multiplex PCR, and TCRdb's table has in-frame clones only and misses some. The sample includes over 150,000 clones, roughly 8% of them seen just once. Input material: central memory CD4+ T cells from blood. The source of these receptors is a man younger than 35 in good health.

V gene TRBV7-2 combines with J gene TRBJ1-2; maybe TRBD1 (6 bases). Between the trimmed V and J ends, which lost 5 bases and 8 bases, there was a span of 18 bases. The CDR3 has 14 amino acids. CDR1 and CDR2 from the germline V gene are SGHTA and FQGNSA. Here the CDR3 reads CASSPGGTLGGYTF. CDR3 in DNA: TGTGCCAGCAGCCCGGGGGGCACTCTAGGGGGCTACACCTTC.

This clone turned up a few times. The gene calls are TRBV7-2 and TRBJ1-6, with 7 positions matching TRBD1. The CDR3 covers 15 residues. CDR1 and CDR2 (germline): SGHTA, FQGNSA. V gave up 1 base and J gave up 6 bases; unmatched junction bases: 3. CDR3 nucleotides: TGTGCCAGCAGCTTAGATGGGACAGTTAATTCACCCCTCCACTTT. It yields the protein CASSLDGTVNSPLHF.

This clone was observed a few times. The chain uses TRBV5-1 and TRBJ2-7; perhaps TRBD1 as D (7 bases). CDR1 is SGHRS, CDR2 YFSETQ, per germline. This CDR3 is 12 amino acids long. V was trimmed by 5 bases and J by 6 bases, leaving 12 bases between them. CDR3 DNA: TGCGCCAGCAGTCCGCAGGGGGGCGAGCAGTACTTC. As protein: CASSPQGGEQYF.

This clone appeared a few times. The genes are TRBV28 and TRBJ1-5, with 10 bases that match TRBD1. Germline V gives CDR1 MDHEN, CDR2 SYDVKM. The CDR3 is made up of 16 amino acids. V shed 7 bases and J 4 bases; nucleotides not matched to a gene: 10. The CDR3 DNA reads TGTGCCAGCACCCTATGGACAGGGGGTTTTAATCAGCCCCAGCATTTT. It yields the protein CASTLWTGGFNQPQHF.

The sample holds a few counts of this clone. The chain couples TRBV6-6 to TRBJ2-7, with a tentative D call TRBD2 (6 bases). Germline-derived CDR1 and CDR2 are MNHNY and SVGAGI (reference sequence). Trimming cost V 4 bases and J 2 bases, with 12 bases left between them. The CDR3 runs to 14 residues. The CDR3 DNA sequence: TGTGCCAGCAGTTCCCCACCGGGAGCCTACGAGCAGTACTTC. Amino acid sequence: CASSSPPGAYEQYF.

This clone was seen a handful of times. The rearrangement uses TRBV7-3 and TRBJ2-3, with D possibly being TRBD2 (5 bases). Trimming removed 4 bases at V and 5 bases at J, with 19 bases between. CDR1 is SGHTA, CDR2 FQGTGA, per germline. This CDR3 has 16 residues. In DNA, the CDR3 is TGTGCCAGCAGCTCCTACCCAGCGGCAAAATTAGATACGCAGTATTTT. This encodes CASSSYPAAKLDTQYF.

This clone was counted a few times. The chain joins TRBV7-6 to TRBJ2-1; 7 bases line up with TRBD1. The V gene's germline CDR1 is SGHVS and CDR2 FNYEAQ. The V segment lost 5 bases and the J segment 4 bases; nucleotides outside the gene matches: 2. The CDR3 length is 13 residues. CDR3 DNA sequence: TGTGCCAGCAGCCAGGACAGGTACAATGAGCAGTTCTTC. Translating it yields CASSQDRYNEQFF.

The chain joins TRBV7-9 to TRBJ2-5; 7 bases fit TRBD2. The CDR3 length is 14 residues. The V segment lost 5 bases and the J segment 3 bases; nucleotides outside the gene matches: 6. In germline, CDR1 is SEHNR, CDR2 FQNEAQ (reference sequence). The CDR3 protein is CASSPTRGEETQYF. In DNA form, the CDR3 reads TGTGCCAGCAGCCCGACCCGGGGGGAAGAGACCCAGTACTTC.

The chain carries TRBV6-5 and TRBJ2-5, with 7 bases matching TRBD2. Germline V gives CDR1 MNHEY, CDR2 SVGAGI. Trimming cost V 7 bases and J 5 bases; bases outside gene matches: 4. The CDR3 length is 12 residues. The CDR3 region has the DNA TGTGCCAGCACGGGAGGTCAGGAGACCCAGTACTTC. Amino acid sequence: CASTGGQETQYF.

As to this clone: One junction end disagrees with the germline gene, perhaps due to a read error. This rearrangement joins TRBV7-7 to TRBJ2-5, with D perhaps matching TRBD2 (5 bases). Germline V gene lookup returns CDR1 SSHAT and CDR2 FNYEAQ (reference sequence). The CDR3 contains 16 residues. In DNA, the CDR3 is TGTGCTAGCAGCGCGGCAGGTGGACTGCCGGGGGAGACCCAGTACTTC. Translating gives CASSAAGGLPGETQYF.

This clone occurred a few times. V and J are TRBV7-8 and TRBJ2-5, with 9 bases identical to TRBD1. Germline V gene sequence: CDR1 SGHVS, CDR2 FQNEAQ. The J segment lost 5 bases and the V segment lost 5 bases, leaving 3 bases of the junction unmatched. The CDR3 sequence is 13 residues long. The CDR3 nucleotides are TGTGCCAGCAGCACAGGGGGCGAGGAGACCCAGTACTTC. This codes for CASSTGGEETQYF.

This clone was observed a few times. J is TRBJ1-4 and V is TRBV6-5; 12 nucleotides align to TRBD1. CDR3 length: 14 amino acids. Trimming cost V 6 bases and J 8 bases; bases outside gene matches: 4. The germline V gene has CDR1 MNHEY and CDR2 SVGAGI. The CDR3 spells CASRGQGALEKLFF. The CDR3 DNA sequence: TGTGCCAGCAGGGGACAGGGGGCTTTGGAAAAACTGTTTTTT.